This T cell receptor beta chain appears in the sequencing data of a study of control samples from healthy donors and cancer patients. Germline V gives CDR1 MNHEY, CDR2 SMNVEV (reference sequence). CDR3 length: 14 amino acids. V lost 8 bases, J lost 2 bases, and 15 bases lay in between. The protocol was immunoSEQ multiplex PCR, while the TCRdb copy is restricted to in-frame clones and leaves out a portion. This sample has under 450,000 clones; approximately 90% occur once, and the top ten carry about 6.3%. Specimen: PBMCs. The clonotype comes from a man in his forties or fifties with head and neck cancer. The chain uses TRBV27 and TRBJ1-1, with a weak D call TRBD1 (5 bases). The CDR3 reads CASLLGAGNTEAFF. DNA for the CDR3: TGTGCCAGCCTCCTTGGGGCGGGTAACACTGAAGCTTTCTTT.